This TCR beta chain is from a study of CD8+CD57+ T cells in acquired aplastic anemia. The template used for profiling TCR beta VDJ and CDR3 was genomic DNA. TCRdb called the reads again in MiXCR, with one record for every CDR3 protein. The repertoire consists of roughly 200,000 distinct CDR3 sequences, with less than 75% occurring once and the leading ten covering roughly 62%. This clonotype turned up a few times. This CDR3 has 16 amino acids. Germline V gene sequence: CDR1 SGHTA, CDR2 FQGNSA. The V and J ends lost 5 bases and 4 bases, in that order; junction bases with no gene match: 9. Sequenced patients had shown CD8+CD57+ cell expansion by flow cytometry.

This sequence joins TRBV7-2 and TRBJ2-1; 9 bases fit TRBD1. Sequenced: sorted CD4+, CD8+, or CD8+CD57+ T cells (not recorded which) from PBMCs. The sequence came from a human donor with aplastic anemia. In DNA, the CDR3 is TGTGCCAGCAGCGTCTTGGGACAGGGCCATTACAATGAGCAGTTCTTC. This sequence encodes CASSVLGQGHYNEQFF.